A single T cell receptor beta chain is shown here with its context. Its antigen is not identified. The data belong to a study of glioma-infiltrating T cells after dendritic cell vaccination. Overall study context: Patients had newly diagnosed or recurrent glioblastoma and received dendritic cell vaccines.

Trimming stripped 0 bases from V and 10 bases from J, with 16 bases between. The CDR3 has 14 residues. As to time point: after dendritic cell vaccination, including at tumor progression/relapse. Study outcomes and limitations: Higher TCR clonality did not directly relate to longer survival.

The primer mix had 60 V beta and 13 J beta primers. The assay was immunoSEQ multiplex PCR, and TCRdb's table has in-frame clones only and misses some. The data show around 60,000 clones, around 86% seen once. The chain joins TRBV5-3 to TRBJ1-1; D gene uncertain. TRBV5-3 is labeled an ORF, and its function is uncertain. This receptor was taken from a human donor with glioblastoma. Sequences were derived from blood, sampled after dendritic cell vaccination. The CDR3 DNA sequence: TGTGCCAGAAGCTTGGGGGCAGAGCTGAGTGTAGCTTTCTTT. It is translated as CARSLGAELSVAFF.